The rows below give T cell receptor beta chains drawn from one sample of a study of blood T cell repertoires in COVID-19. Measured with immunoSEQ multiplex PCR; TCRdb has only the in-frame clones, and not every one. This table has about 300,000 clones, more than 80% appearing once. The sample comprised peripheral blood. All receptors come from a woman aged 45-65 years with COVID-19, enrolled during active disease. CDR3s include the opening cysteine and the closing phenylalanine or tryptophan. D genes are given only for firm matches. Not every row has a clone size; where given, it reads once, few, many or a size class.

TRBJ1-1	16	TRBV14	NA	NA	CASSPLWGVLNTEAFF	TGTGCCAGCAGCCCGCTTTGGGGCGTTTTGAACACTGAAGCTTTCTTT
TRBJ2-5	13	TRBV29-1	NA	TRBD1	CSVGQGIGETQYF	TGCAGCGTTGGACAGGGGATAGGAGAGACCCAGTACTTC
TRBJ1-2	14	TRBV19	NA	NA	CATKIGSGNYGYTF	TGTGCCACCAAAATCGGCTCGGGAAACTATGGCTACACCTTC
TRBJ2-1	12	TRBV10-3	once	NA	CAISETRFQQFF	TGTGCCATCAGTGAGACTAGATTCCAGCAGTTCTTC
TRBJ1-2	16	TRBV30	few	TRBD1	CAWSRRGQALNYGYTF	TGTGCCTGGAGTCGTAGGGGACAGGCCCTAAACTATGGCTACACCTTC
TRBJ2-7	14	TRBV11-3	NA	NA	CASSFVRGSYEQYF	TGTGCCAGCAGCTTTGTGAGGGGGTCCTACGAGCAGTACTTC
TRBJ2-2	14	TRBV11-3	NA	TRBD1	CASSATGATGELFF	TGTGCCAGCAGCGCGACAGGGGCCACCGGGGAGCTGTTTTTT
TRBJ1-2	11	TRBV10-2	NA	NA	CASSTSGGYTF	TGCGCCAGCAGCACGTCGGGTGGCTACACCTTC
TRBJ1-5	14	TRBV18	NA	NA	CASSPPGNNQPQHF	TGTGCCAGCTCACCCCCGGGGAACAATCAGCCCCAGCATTTT
TRBJ1-5	15	TRBV19	NA	TRBD1	CASIKNRGGNQPQHF	TGTGCCAGTATAAAAAACAGGGGTGGTAATCAGCCCCAGCATTTT
TRBJ2-1	15	TRBV28	NA	TRBD1	CASSFRGSRGNEQFF	TGTGCCAGCAGCTTTAGGGGTTCCAGGGGGAATGAGCAGTTCTTC
TRBJ2-1	15	TRBV7-9	NA	TRBD2	CASSLVTLAGYEQFF	TGTGCCAGCAGCTTAGTTACACTAGCGGGATATGAGCAGTTCTTC
TRBJ2-1	15	TRBV7-2	NA	NA	CASSFAPTSRGEQFF	TGTGCCAGCAGCTTCGCGCCCACCAGCCGCGGTGAGCAGTTCTTC
TRBJ2-1	15	TRBV10-3	NA	TRBD2	CAISAWREGTNEQFF	TGTGCCATCAGTGCTTGGCGGGAGGGGACCAATGAGCAGTTCTTC
TRBJ2-5	14	TRBV18	NA	TRBD2	CASSPQGTSGSSHF	TGTGCCAGCTCACCACAGGGGACTAGCGGGTCCAGCCACTTC
TRBJ2-7	15	TRBV27	NA	TRBD2	CASSLGRGGFYEQYF	TGTGCCAGCAGCCTGGGGAGGGGTGGGTTTTACGAGCAGTACTTC
TRBJ2-1	15	TRBV6-1	NA	TRBD2	CASSELAGEYNEQFF	TGTGCCAGCAGTGAGTTGGCGGGAGAATACAATGAGCAGTTCTTC
TRBJ2-1	15	TRBV10-3	NA	TRBD2	CAISETLAGNNEQFF	TGTGCCATCAGTGAGACTCTAGCGGGTAACAATGAGCAGTTCTTC
TRBJ2-1	15	TRBV7-3	NA	NA	CASSLQGSGYNEQFF	TGTGCCAGCAGCCTCCAGGGGTCAGGGTACAATGAGCAGTTCTTC
TRBJ2-1	17	TRBV19	NA	TRBD2	CASSLTGLAGAQNEQFF	TGTGCCAGTAGTCTAACGGGACTAGCGGGAGCTCAGAATGAGCAGTTCTTC
TRBJ1-2	15	TRBV5-1	NA	NA	CASSLMTGTNYGYTF	TGCGCCAGCAGCTTGATGACAGGCACTAACTATGGCTACACCTTC
TRBJ2-6	15	TRBV7-2	NA	NA	CASSSRSSGANVLTF	TGTGCCAGCAGCTCGAGATCCTCTGGGGCCAACGTCCTGACTTTC
TRBJ2-7	16	TRBV4-1	NA	NA	CASSPTGTGLEYEQYF	TGCGCCAGCAGCCCGACAGGTACAGGGCTTGAGTACGAGCAGTACTTC
TRBJ2-2	15	TRBV21-1	NA	NA	CASLPSGRYTGELFF	TGTGCCAGCCTCCCTAGCGGGAGGTATACCGGGGAGCTGTTTTTT
TRBJ1-5	15	TRBV25-1	NA	TRBD1	CASSETGKGNQPQHF	TGTGCCAGCAGTGAGACAGGGAAGGGCAATCAGCCCCAGCATTTT
TRBJ2-7	14	TRBV19	NA	TRBD2	CASSRAGPSYEQYF	TGTGCCAGTAGTCGAGCGGGACCAAGCTACGAGCAGTACTTC
TRBJ1-2	14	TRBV24-1	NA	NA	CATSDTRDIYGYTF	TGTGCCACCAGTGACACTAGGGACATTTATGGCTACACCTTC
TRBJ1-1	13	TRBV7-3	few	NA	CASSRTSGGEAFF	TGTGCCAGCAGTCGAACTAGCGGTGGGGAAGCTTTCTTT
TRBJ2-7	17	TRBV6-6	NA	NA	CASSPLGEDNYYYEQYF	TGTGCCAGCAGTCCCTTAGGGGAGGATAACTACTACTACGAGCAGTACTTC
TRBJ2-1	12	TRBV10-3	once	NA	CAVTPRGDEQFF	TGTGCCGTGACCCCCAGGGGCGATGAGCAGTTCTTC
TRBJ2-7	13	TRBV28	NA	TRBD2	CASRRLASHEQYF	TGTGCCAGCAGAAGACTAGCCTCCCACGAGCAGTACTTC
TRBJ2-3	19	TRBV7-9	NA	NA	CASSLAVLGDLTSTDTQYF	TGTGCCAGCAGCTTAGCGGTTTTAGGTGACTTAACTAGCACAGATACGCAGTATTTT
TRBJ2-5	14	TRBV29-1	NA	NA	CSVLRPTSVETQYF	TGCAGCGTTCTAAGGCCGACGAGCGTGGAGACCCAGTACTTC
TRBJ1-2	16	TRBV11-2	NA	NA	CASSLDRNRDNYGYTF	TGTGCCAGCAGCTTAGATCGGAACAGGGACAACTATGGCTACACCTTC
TRBJ2-1	15	TRBV6-5	NA	NA	CASRNRGALSNEQFF	TGTGCCAGCAGGAACCGGGGGGCGCTCTCCAATGAGCAGTTCTTC
TRBJ1-1	11	TRBV21-1	NA	NA	CASSSRWEAFF	TGTGCCAGCAGTTCCCGGTGGGAAGCTTTCTTT
TRBJ2-2	14	TRBV30	NA	NA	CAWSPPPGTGELFF	TGTGCCTGGAGTCCCCCGCCGGGCACCGGGGAGCTGTTTTTT
TRBJ2-3	14	TRBV6-5	NA	TRBD1	CASPDGTVTDTQYF	TGTGCCAGCCCTGATGGGACAGTCACAGATACGCAGTATTTT
TRBJ1-2	14	TRBV29-1	NA	NA	CSVGPQGVGYGYTF	TGCAGCGTTGGGCCACAGGGTGTCGGCTATGGCTACACCTTC
TRBJ2-7	14	TRBV30	NA	TRBD1	CAWSAGTGAYEQYF	TGTGCCTGGAGTGCCGGGACAGGGGCCTACGAGCAGTACTTC
TRBJ2-5	15	TRBV4-1	once	TRBD2	CASSQWGGSEETQYF	TGCGCCAGCAGCCAATGGGGCGGGAGCGAGGAGACCCAGTACTTC
TRBJ1-5	14	TRBV6-2/TRBV6-3	NA	TRBD1	CASSWGAGGMPQHF	TGTGCCAGCAGTTGGGGGGCAGGGGGAATGCCCCAGCATTTT
TRBJ2-2	18	TRBV6-2/TRBV6-3	NA	NA	CASSILLADSLNTGELFF	TGTGCCAGCAGTATACTCCTGGCGGACTCTCTGAACACCGGGGAGCTGTTTTTT
TRBJ1-3	14	TRBV27	once	TRBD1	CASSPQTGSTTIYF	TGTGCCAGCAGTCCTCAGACAGGGTCCACCACCATATATTTT
TRBJ1-1	14	TRBV6-2/TRBV6-3	NA	TRBD1	CASSPWTGDTEAFF	TGTGCCAGCAGTCCCTGGACAGGGGATACTGAAGCTTTCTTT
TRBJ2-7	14	TRBV19	NA	TRBD2	CASRRLAGGHEQYF	TGTGCCAGTAGGAGACTAGCGGGAGGCCACGAGCAGTACTTC
TRBJ2-1	16	TRBV9	NA	TRBD2	CASSESVAGVYNEQFF	TGTGCCAGCAGTGAATCCGTAGCGGGAGTTTACAATGAGCAGTTCTTC
TRBJ2-3	15	TRBV7-6	NA	NA	CASSTLPGGPDTQYF	TGTGCCAGCAGCACCCTCCCTGGAGGCCCAGATACGCAGTATTTT
TRBJ1-4	13	TRBV30	NA	NA	CAWKPGKTEKLFF	TGTGCCTGGAAACCGGGGAAGACGGAAAAACTGTTTTTT
TRBJ2-2	16	TRBV2	NA	TRBD1	CASTGQGARDTGELFF	TGTGCCAGCACAGGACAGGGGGCGCGCGACACCGGGGAGCTGTTTTTT
TRBJ2-1	14	TRBV19	NA	TRBD2	CASCGLAGANEQFF	TGTGCCAGCTGCGGACTAGCGGGAGCCAATGAGCAGTTCTTC
TRBJ1-1	16	TRBV30	NA	NA	CAWSWGGANSGTEAFF	TGTGCCTGGAGTTGGGGGGGGGCAAATAGCGGCACTGAAGCTTTCTTT
TRBJ1-4	16	TRBV4-2	NA	TRBD1	CASSQDFNRGLGKLFF	TGTGCCAGCAGCCAAGATTTTAACAGGGGGCTTGGAAAACTGTTTTTT